A selection of T cell receptor beta chains follows, all from one sample in a study of T cell responses to AZD1222 COVID-19 vaccine. The protocol was immunoSEQ multiplex PCR, while the TCRdb copy is restricted to in-frame clones and leaves out a portion. The sample lists roughly 160,000 clones, around 89% occurring once. This sample comprised peripheral blood, obtained 28 days after the second AZD1222 dose. The source of these receptors is an adult who received the AZD1222 COVID-19 vaccine. The CDR3 runs from the conserved cysteine through the conserved F or W. A D gene is named only where the DNA matches it firmly. The size field is filled for only some rows; it gives once, few, many or a size class.

v_call,clone_size,cdr3_length,j_call,d_call,cdr3_nt,cdr3_aa
TRBV5-1,NA,16,TRBJ2-1,TRBD2,TGCGCCAGCAGCTTGCGGGGGGGCAGCTCCTACAATGAGCAGTTCTTC,CASSLRGGSSYNEQFF
TRBV18,NA,15,TRBJ1-2,NA,TGTGCCAGCTCACCAGGGACGAACGAAAACTATGGCTACACCTTC,CASSPGTNENYGYTF
TRBV27,NA,13,TRBJ1-6,NA,TGTGCCAGCAGTGTCGGACGGACCTCACCCCTCCACTTT,CASSVGRTSPLHF
TRBV2,NA,15,TRBJ1-1,NA,TGTGCCAGCAGCGTACAGGGCCCCCCGAACACTGAAGCTTTCTTT,CASSVQGPPNTEAFF
TRBV3-1/TRBV3-2,NA,18,TRBJ1-1,NA,TGTGCCAGCAGTCGGGACGTGAGATTCGGCCTGGGACTGATTGAAGCTTTCTTT,CASSRDVRFGLGLIEAFF
TRBV9,NA,14,TRBJ2-1,NA,TGTGCCAGCAGCGCATCGGGGTCCTACAATGAGCAGTTCTTC,CASSASGSYNEQFF
TRBV19,NA,18,TRBJ2-6,TRBD2,TGTGCCAGTAGTAAGGGTAGCGGGGGAAACCGGGGGGCCAACGTCCTGACTTTC,CASSKGSGGNRGANVLTF
TRBV25-1,NA,13,TRBJ1-4,TRBD1,TGTGCCAGCACAGGGGGGATGAATGAAAAACTGTTTTTT,CASTGGMNEKLFF
TRBV14,NA,15,TRBJ2-5,TRBD1,TGTGCCAGCAGCCAACCACAGGGGCTGGGCGAGACCCAGTACTTC,CASSQPQGLGETQYF
TRBV7-9,NA,12,TRBJ1-4,TRBD1,TGTGCCAGCAGCCCCGACAGGGCAAAACTGTTTTTT,CASSPDRAKLFF
TRBV3-1/TRBV3-2,NA,14,TRBJ2-3,NA,TGTGCCAGCAGCCCGTCGTGGGACGGAGATACGCAGTATTTT,CASSPSWDGDTQYF
TRBV2,NA,14,TRBJ1-1,TRBD1,TGTGCCAGCAGAGACAGGGGGACCAGGACTGAAGCTTTCTTT,CASRDRGTRTEAFF
TRBV7-2,NA,18,TRBJ1-4,TRBD1,TGTGCCAGCAGCTTAGTCGGGACAGGAATACGAGCTAATGAAAAACTGTTTTTT,CASSLVGTGIRANEKLFF
TRBV18,NA,13,TRBJ1-6,NA,TGTGCCAGCTCACCGGGAAACTCATCACCCCTCCACTTT,CASSPGNSSPLHF
TRBV5-1,NA,12,TRBJ2-3,NA,TGCGCCAGCACAGAAAACACAGATACGCAGTATTTT,CASTENTDTQYF
TRBV30,NA,12,TRBJ1-1,NA,TGTGCCTGGATTGAAGGGATCGCTGAAGCTTTCTTT,CAWIEGIAEAFF
TRBV2,NA,12,TRBJ1-1,NA,TGTGCCAGCAGTGTTCGGAAGCCTGAAGCTTTCTTT,CASSVRKPEAFF
TRBV5-1,NA,15,TRBJ1-3,NA,TGCGCCAGCAAAGAGGCGACGAGCTCTGGAAACACCATATATTTT,CASKEATSSGNTIYF
TRBV18,few,12,TRBJ1-2,NA,TGTGCCAGCTCACCGGACGGATATGGCTACACCTTC,CASSPDGYGYTF
TRBV25-1,NA,17,TRBJ1-1,TRBD1,TGTGCCAGCAGTGGCCGAGACAGGGGTAGGGCGAACACTGAAGCTTTCTTT,CASSGRDRGRANTEAFF
TRBV19,NA,14,TRBJ1-6,TRBD1,TGTGCCAGTAGTATAAGAGGGGGCAGTTCACCCCTCCACTTT,CASSIRGGSSPLHF
TRBV4-1,NA,13,TRBJ2-6,NA,TGCGCCAGCGGTCCCTCTGGGGCCAACGTCCTGACTTTC,CASGPSGANVLTF
TRBV2,NA,14,TRBJ1-1,NA,TGTGCCAGCAGTGAAGGCGGGGGGAACACTGAAGCTTTCTTT,CASSEGGGNTEAFF
TRBV6-5,NA,12,TRBJ1-3,NA,TGTGCCGCAGGATACTCTGGAAACACCATATATTTT,CAAGYSGNTIYF
TRBV18,NA,13,TRBJ1-5,NA,TGTGCCAGCCAGGACAGTTTAAATCAGCCCCAGCATTTT,CASQDSLNQPQHF
TRBV2,NA,13,TRBJ1-2,NA,TGTGCCAGCCAGGGCCAAACTAACTATGGCTACACCTTC,CASQGQTNYGYTF
TRBV7-2,once,16,TRBJ1-4,NA,TGTGCCAGCAGCCCCCAGTCGGTGGCAACTAATGAAAAACTGTTTTTT,CASSPQSVATNEKLFF
TRBV24-1,NA,13,TRBJ2-2,TRBD2,TGTGCCACGGGGGGGGAAAACACCGGGGAGCTGTTTTTT,CATGGENTGELFF
TRBV7-3,NA,13,TRBJ1-5,TRBD1,TGTGCCAGCAGCTTAGGGACAGATCAGCCCCAGCATTTT,CASSLGTDQPQHF